The 29 T cell receptor beta chains below were found in one sample sequenced in a study of blood T cell repertoires in COVID-19. Clones were read by immunoSEQ multiplex PCR, and TCRdb kept only the in-frame ones, dropping some. The sample records tens of thousands of clones, 70% to 90% being singletons. Sequencing was performed on peripheral blood. Receptors were obtained from a woman aged 80 or over with acute or convalescent COVID-19.

V usage is TRBV2 and J usage is TRBJ2-5; D gene unclear. The V and J ends lost 6 bases and 2 bases respectively, with 7 bases between them. The CDR3 totals 12 residues. Looked up from germline, CDR1 is SNHLY and CDR2 is FYNNEI. The DNA of the CDR3 is TGTGCCAGCAGCCCGCTACAAGAGACCCAGTACTTC. Its translation: CASSPLQETQYF.

V gene TRBV5-4 combines with J gene TRBJ2-3, with TRBD1 matching 7 bases. The V gene end was trimmed by 3 bases and the J gene end by 0 bases; junction bases not matched to a gene: 4. CDR1 SGHNT and CDR2 YYREEE come from the germline V gene (reference sequence). The CDR3 is 15 residues long. The CDR3 reads CASSWTGQSTDTQYF. The CDR3 bases are TGTGCCAGCAGCTGGACGGGACAGAGCACAGATACGCAGTATTTT.

The chain employs TRBV6-1 and TRBJ2-1; possibly TRBD2 for D (7 bases). The germline V and J ends were trimmed by 2 bases and 4 bases, with 21 bases remaining between them. The CDR3 covers 18 residues. The V gene's germline CDR1 is MNHNS and CDR2 SASEGT. The DNA for the CDR3 is TGTGCCAGCAGTGAAATCCTGAGGGGGACTATGAGTTACAATGAGCAGTTCTTC. Its translation is CASSEILRGTMSYNEQFF.

This chain connects TRBV9 to TRBJ2-7, with D possibly being TRBD2 (6 bases). The germline gives CDR1 SGDLS, CDR2 YYNGEE. The CDR3 is 14 amino acids. V lost 0 bases and J 5 bases, leaving 12 bases between the germline ends. The CDR3 loop is CASSVAWGVHEQYF. The CDR3 DNA sequence: TGTGCCAGCAGCGTAGCTTGGGGGGTCCACGAGCAGTACTTC.

This chain connects TRBV21-1 to TRBJ2-4; the table assigns TRBD1, which was not confirmed against the DNA. TRBV21-1 counts as a pseudogene. The CDR3 is 19 residues long. CDR3 nucleotides: TGTGCCAGCAGCAAAGGGGGCCGCGGAATGTCCCTAGCCAAAAACATTCAGTACTTC. Residues: CASSKGGRGMSLAKNIQYF.

The chain is built from TRBV5-4 and TRBJ2-1, with a possible D match to TRBD2 (5 bases). From germline, CDR1 is SGHNT and CDR2 YYREEE (reference sequence). V dropped 4 bases and J dropped 5 bases, with 22 bases sitting between them. This CDR3 region has 17 residues. Here the CDR3 reads CASSPGRRATRDNEQFF. For the CDR3, the DNA is TGTGCCAGCAGCCCTGGCCGTAGGGCAACTAGGGACAATGAGCAGTTCTTC.

The chain employs TRBV6-1 and TRBJ1-1; D unclear. The V gene's germline CDR1 is MNHNS and CDR2 SASEGT. The CDR3 length is 13 residues. Trimming pared 2 bases from V and 1 base from J, leaving 5 bases between. CDR3 sequence (DNA): TGTGCCAGCAGTGAAACCAGGAACACTGAAGCTTTCTTT. Its protein is CASSETRNTEAFF.

The V and J genes are TRBV14 and TRBJ2-7; 11 bases are a match to TRBD2. Losses at the gene ends were 2 bases for V and 3 bases for J; bases not matched to a gene: 3. In germline, CDR1 is SGHDN, CDR2 FVKESK. The CDR3 has 15 residues. The DNA of the CDR3 is TGTGCCAGCAGCCAAAGGACTAGCGGGTACTACGAGCAGTACTTC. Protein sequence: CASSQRTSGYYEQYF. Complete variable domain (other parts from reference TRBV14 and TRBJ2-7): EAGVTQFPSHSVIEKGQTVTLRCDPISGHDNLYWYRRVMGKEIKFLLHFVKESKQDESGMPNNRFLAERTGGTYSTLKVQPAELEDSGVYFCASSQRTSGYYEQYFGPGTRLTVT.

In nucleotides, the CDR3 is TGTGCCAGCAGTGAAGGGGCTACAGGGGAAGCTTTCTTT. It is translated as CASSEGATGEAFF. The V call is TRBV2, the J call TRBJ1-1; D is possibly TRBD1 (6 bases). V was cut by 1 base and J by 8 bases, with 11 bases left in between. This CDR3 has 13 residues. CDR1 is SNHLY and CDR2 is FYNNEI in the germline V gene.

A few counts support this clone. The CDR3 DNA follows: TGCGCCAGATCGGCCCGGACAGGGAACGGAAAACTGTTTTTT. Its translation is CARSARTGNGKLFF. The J gene is TRBJ1-4, the V gene TRBV23-1; TRBD1 matches at 8 bases. TRBV23-1 is reported as an ORF; its role is uncertain. V lost 9 bases and J lost 10; bases outside the gene matches: 13. The CDR3 is 14 amino acids.

V is TRBV5-1 and J is TRBJ1-1, with D perhaps matching TRBD1 (5 bases). Per germline, CDR1 SGHRS and CDR2 YFSETQ. V lost 5 bases and J lost 0, with 17 bases in between. CDR3 size: 16 residues. CDR3 region: CASRPRVSDMNTEAFF. CDR3 nucleotide sequence: TGCGCCAGCAGGCCTCGGGTATCGGACATGAACACTGAAGCTTTCTTT.

This clone was found once. This chain links TRBV27 with TRBJ1-5, with unresolved D. Trimming removed 2 bases at V and 1 base at J, with 6 bases between. Germline-derived CDR1 and CDR2 are MNHEY and SMNVEV (reference sequence). The CDR3 spans 14 residues. In nucleotides, the CDR3 is TGTGCCAGCAGTTTACACGGGAGCAATCAGCCCCAGCATTTT. It yields the protein CASSLHGSNQPQHF.

This chain uses TRBV15 with TRBJ2-3; TRBD1 aligns across 7 bases. V shed 3 bases, J shed 3 bases, and the junction held 9 bases outside the gene matches. The CDR3 runs 16 residues. Germline CDR1 LNHNV, CDR2 YYDKDF (reference sequence). Here the CDR3 DNA reads TGTGCCACCAGCAGGCCATCAGGGGGAAATACAGATACGCAGTATTTT. Translated: CATSRPSGGNTDTQYF.

V is TRBV5-1 and J is TRBJ2-2; D remains unclear. V lost 3 bases and J lost 1, with 10 bases in between. Germline V gives CDR1 SGHRS, CDR2 YFSETQ. The CDR3 is 15 amino acids. The CDR3 protein is CASSSISGNTGELFF. In DNA form, the CDR3 reads TGCGCCAGCAGCTCCATCTCAGGGAACACCGGGGAGCTGTTTTTT.

This clone was seen just once. The chain combines TRBV30 with TRBJ1-1, with D possibly matching TRBD1 (5 bases). Trimming took 4 bases from V and 5 from J, leaving 17 bases between them. The CDR3 extends over 14 amino acids. CDR1 and CDR2 (germline): GTSNPN, SVGIG (reference sequence). CDR3 residues: CAWTLSGQGTEAFF. The CDR3 DNA is TGTGCCTGGACCTTATCCGGGCAGGGTACTGAAGCTTTCTTT.

This clone occurred once. The gene calls are TRBV4-3 and TRBJ1-2; TRBD1 matches at 7 bases. This CDR3 comprises 14 residues. The germline CDR1 and CDR2 sequences are LGHNA and YSLEER. With V trimmed by 1 base and J by 5 bases, 4 bases remained unmatched. CDR3 DNA: TGCGCCAGCAGCCAAGCGGCACAGGGGTATGGCTACACCTTC. This codes for CASSQAAQGYGYTF.

This chain uses TRBV10-3 with TRBJ1-1, with TRBD1 matching 7 bases. The CDR3 sequence is 15 residues long. Germline V gives CDR1 ENHRY, CDR2 SYGVKD. The ends lost 2 bases at V and 3 bases at J; junction bases unmatched: 6. Written as DNA, the CDR3 is TGTGCCATCAGTGAGGCTAAGGGGGCTTACACTGAAGCTTTCTTT. This translates into CAISEAKGAYTEAFF.

The chain combines TRBV30 with TRBJ2-2; 14 nucleotides agree with TRBD2. The length of the CDR3 is 15 residues. The J segment lost 7 bases and the V segment lost 2 bases, leaving 3 bases of the junction unmatched. CDR1 is GTSNPN and CDR2 is SVGIG in the germline V gene (reference sequence). The CDR3, as DNA: TGTGCCTGGAGTCGACTAGCGGGAGGGAACGGGGAGCTGTTTTTT. Translating it yields CAWSRLAGGNGELFF.

V usage is TRBV3-1 (or the pseudogene TRBV3-2) and J usage is TRBJ1-1, with 7 bases aligning to TRBD1. This CDR3 contains 14 residues. Germline V lookup: CDR1 LGHDT, CDR2 YNNKEL (reference sequence). The V gene end was trimmed by 4 bases and the J gene end by 2 bases; junction bases not matched to a gene: 4. The CDR3 DNA sequence: TGTGCCAGCAGCCGGACAGGAGGTAACACTGAAGCTTTCTTT. Translation: CASSRTGGNTEAFF.

This chain connects TRBV7-2 to TRBJ2-3; 12 nucleotides line up with TRBD2. With V trimmed by 2 bases and J by 5 bases, 14 bases remained unmatched. Germline V gives CDR1 SGHTA, CDR2 FQGNSA. The CDR3 sequence is 19 residues long. CDR3: CASSLSPPLAGGRGDTQYF. CDR3 DNA sequence: TGTGCCAGCAGCTTAAGTCCCCCCCTAGCGGGGGGGCGGGGAGATACGCAGTATTTT.

The chain links TRBV7-9 to TRBJ1-2; D is possibly TRBD1 (6 bases). The germline V gene encodes CDR1 SEHNR and CDR2 FQNEAQ (reference sequence). Trimming stripped 4 bases from V and 2 bases from J, with 17 bases between. CDR3 length: 16 amino acids. The CDR3 bases are TGTGCCAGCAGCTCCTCCGGGGCGGGGGCAAACTATGGCTACACCTTC. It codes for CASSSSGAGANYGYTF.

The chain carries TRBV15 and TRBJ2-3, with D possibly being TRBD2 (6 bases). This CDR3 spans 16 amino acids. CDR1 is LNHNV and CDR2 is YYDKDF in the germline V gene (reference sequence). Trimming cost V 1 base and J 4 bases, with 15 bases left between them. The CDR3 spells CATSRGDRGGADTQYF. CDR3 bases: TGTGCCACCAGCAGAGGGGACCGGGGAGGTGCAGATACGCAGTATTTT.

The chain has TRBV29-1 and TRBJ2-1; D may be TRBD2 (7 bases). Trimming took off 7 bases at V and 2 bases at J, with 15 bases between the two ends. Germline-derived CDR1 and CDR2 are SQVTM and ANQGSEA. CDR3 size: 14 residues. This CDR3 reads CSGGRGPTYNEQFF. The CDR3 nucleotides are TGCAGCGGGGGGCGGGGGCCTACCTACAATGAGCAGTTCTTC.

The chain couples TRBV12-3 or TRBV12-4 to TRBJ1-3, with a possible D match to TRBD1 (5 bases). Deletions cut 4 bases from V and 2 bases from J, with 6 bases between. The CDR3 spans 13 residues. CDR3 residues: CASSWGAGNTIYF. In DNA form, the CDR3 reads TGTGCCAGCAGTTGGGGGGCTGGAAACACCATATATTTT.

In DNA, the CDR3 is TGTGCCAGCAGCCCCGATCCCCCTTCTAGCGGGGGCCAGTACAATGAGCAGTTCTTC. Encoded protein: CASSPDPPSSGGQYNEQFF. V gene TRBV7-6 combines with J gene TRBJ2-1; the match to TRBD2 covers 10 bases. The CDR3 has 19 amino acids. After removal of 5 bases from V and 4 bases from J, the junction contained 17 bases not matched to a gene. Germline lookup yields CDR1 SGHVS and CDR2 FNYEAQ.

The chain is built from TRBV11-2 and TRBJ2-3; TRBD1 agrees at 8 bases. Germline CDR1 SGHAT, CDR2 FQNNGV. V trimming: 8 bases; J trimming: 3 bases; junction bases outside the gene matches: 4. The CDR3 is made up of 13 amino acids. CDR3 residues: CASRQGPTDTQYF. CDR3 bases: TGTGCCAGCCGACAGGGGCCGACAGATACGCAGTATTTT.

The chain combines TRBV13 with TRBJ1-6; D is unresolved. The CDR3 is 16 residues long. Germline V gives CDR1 PRHDT, CDR2 FYEKMQ (reference sequence). The germline V and J ends were trimmed by 5 bases and 7 bases, with 18 bases remaining between them. CDR3 in DNA: TGTGCCAGCAGCCTTGGGTCGGCGGGTGGCAATTCACCCCTCCACTTT. Translated: CASSLGSAGGNSPLHF.

The rearrangement links TRBV19 to TRBJ2-1; 8 bases match TRBD2. The CDR3 runs 21 residues. Germline trimming cut 0 bases from V and 4 bases from J; bases unmatched to any gene: 20. Germline lookup yields CDR1 LNHDA and CDR2 SQIVND (reference sequence). Here the CDR3 DNA reads TGTGCCAGTAGTATAGAGAGAACCGGGAGGGGCCTAGCGGGCCGTTACAATGAGCAGTTCTTC. Translation gives CASSIERTGRGLAGRYNEQFF.

V is TRBV7-8 and J is TRBJ2-5; 11 positions match TRBD2. The CDR3 sequence is 20 residues long. The ends lost 1 base at V and 0 bases at J; junction bases unmatched: 13. Germline CDR1 is SGHVS and CDR2 is FQNEAQ. The CDR3 region is CASSLDATSGVSRYQETQYF. CDR3 DNA: TGTGCCAGCAGCTTAGACGCGACTAGCGGGGTGTCCCGATACCAAGAGACCCAGTACTTC.